The 30 T cell receptor beta chains listed next were all sequenced from one sample in a study of blood T cell repertoires in COVID-19. Profiled with immunoSEQ multiplex PCR; TCRdb holds only in-frame clones, not every one. Here the sample spans over 200,000 clones, 88% being singletons. Sample: PBMCs or T cells enriched from blood (not recorded which). All receptors come from a woman between 40 and 50 years old with acute COVID-19.

This clone was observed a single time. The chain employs TRBV11-3 and TRBJ1-2; possibly TRBD1 for D (6 bases). V was pared by 2 bases and J by 8 bases, with 12 bases between. Germline V CDR1 and CDR2: SGHNT, YENEEA. The CDR3 loop spans 13 amino acids. Here the CDR3 reads CASSLRTAWGYTF. CDR3 nucleotides: TGTGCCAGCAGCTTACGGACAGCTTGGGGCTACACCTTC.

The rearrangement links TRBV11-3 to TRBJ2-1, with 8 positions matching TRBD2. The CDR3 contains 15 residues. Unmatched junction bases numbered 5, after V lost 6 bases and J lost 1 base. CDR1 and CDR2 from the germline V gene are SGHNT and YENEEA. CDR3 DNA: TGTGCCAGCAGTGCGGGGGGAGGTTCCTACAATGAGCAGTTCTTC. It encodes CASSAGGGSYNEQFF.

The J gene is TRBJ2-2, the V gene TRBV3-1 (or the pseudogene TRBV3-2); D is uncertain. Germline loops: CDR1 LGHDT, CDR2 YNNKEL (reference sequence). The CDR3 has 16 residues. V was clipped by 0 bases and J by 4 bases, with 12 bases between them. CDR3 nucleotides: TGTGCCAGCAGCCAAGATCAAACAGCTTCCACCGGGGAGCTGTTTTTT. Translation gives CASSQDQTASTGELFF.

The chain combines TRBV5-5 with TRBJ1-2; the D gene is possibly TRBD1 (6 bases). CDR3 length: 15 amino acids. Deletions cut 0 bases from V and 0 bases from J, with 9 bases between. Germline V CDR1 and CDR2: SGHKS, YYEKEE (reference sequence). CDR3 DNA sequence: TGTGCCAGCAGCTTGGAACAGGGACCTAACTATGGCTACACCTTC. This encodes CASSLEQGPNYGYTF. Looking up the rest from reference TRBV5-5 and TRBJ1-2 gives the full variable domain: DAGVTQSPTHLIKTRGQQVTLRCSPISGHKSVSWYQQVLGQGPQFIFQYYEKEERGRGNFPDRFSARQFPNYSSELNVNALLLGDSALYLCASSLEQGPNYGYTFGSGTRLTVV.

This chain connects TRBV4-3 to TRBJ2-1, with D perhaps TRBD1 (6 bases). Germline CDR1 is LGHNA and CDR2 is YSLEER. CDR3 length equals 14 residues. Between the trimmed V and J ends, which lost 9 bases and 0 bases, there was a span of 12 bases. This CDR3 reads CASKPDSSYNEQFF. Here the CDR3 DNA reads TGCGCCAGTAAGCCGGACAGCTCCTACAATGAGCAGTTCTTC.

The chain recombines TRBV19 with TRBJ2-5, with 10 bases lining up with TRBD1. This CDR3 comprises 16 residues. The V and J ends lost 5 bases and 4 bases, in that order; junction bases with no gene match: 10. Germline V gene sequence: CDR1 LNHDA, CDR2 SQIVND (reference sequence). CDR3 nucleotides: TGTGCCAGTAGTCCAACTCCGGGACAGGGGCTAGAGACCCAGTACTTC. Its protein is CASSPTPGQGLETQYF.

This clone has more than one count but fewer than ten. J is TRBJ2-2 and V is TRBV30; D not certain. CDR1 is GTSNPN, CDR2 SVGIG, per germline (reference sequence). CDR3 size: 13 residues. Between the trimmed V and J ends, which lost 4 bases and 5 bases, there was a span of 11 bases. CDR3 coding DNA: TGTGCCTGGACCCCCCCTCTTACCGGGGAGCTGTTTTTT. Its translation: CAWTPPLTGELFF.

The chain combines TRBV29-1 with TRBJ2-1, with 10 bases lining up with TRBD2. After removal of 6 bases from V and 0 bases from J, the junction contained 17 bases not matched to a gene. Germline CDR1 reads SQVTM; CDR2 reads ANQGSEA. The CDR3 length is 19 residues. The CDR3 here is CSVGGVSGRTTSSYNEQFF. CDR3 nucleotides: TGCAGCGTCGGGGGGGTTAGCGGGAGGACAACAAGCTCCTACAATGAGCAGTTCTTC.

The V call is TRBV18, the J call TRBJ1-4; D remains unclear. The CDR3 extends over 14 amino acids. Trimming left V 5 bases short and J 0 bases short, with 7 bases between. From germline, CDR1 is KGHSH and CDR2 LQKENI. DNA of the CDR3: TGTGCCAGCTCAAATACTGCAACTAATGAAAAACTGTTTTTT. It codes for CASSNTATNEKLFF. The variable domain in full, completed from reference TRBV18 and TRBJ1-4, reads NAGVMQNPRHLVRRRGQEARLRCSPMKGHSHVYWYRQLPEEGLKFMVYLQKENIIDESGMPKERFSAEFPKEGPSILRIQQVVRGDSAAYFCASSNTATNEKLFFGSGTQLSVL.

The genes are TRBV6-5 and TRBJ2-5; D is possibly TRBD1 (6 bases). Trimming cost V 7 bases and J 4 bases, with 13 bases left between them. CDR3 length equals 13 residues. Germline V lookup: CDR1 MNHEY, CDR2 SVGAGI. The CDR3 DNA reads TGTGCCAGCAATCGGCAGGGGAGAGAGACCCAGTACTTC. Translation gives CASNRQGRETQYF.

This rearrangement joins TRBV6-4 to TRBJ2-4, with TRBD1 matching 8 bases. From germline, CDR1 is MRHNA and CDR2 SNTAGT. V was clipped by 3 bases and J by 6 bases; unmatched bases: 1. The CDR3 runs 13 residues. The CDR3, as DNA: TGTGCCAGCAGTGATGGACAGGGAAACATTCAGTACTTC. Protein sequence: CASSDGQGNIQYF.

The chain carries TRBV5-1 and TRBJ2-2; tentative D call: TRBD2 (6 bases). The germline gives CDR1 SGHRS, CDR2 YFSETQ. This CDR3 contains 16 residues. V gave up 0 bases and J gave up 5 bases, with 14 bases separating them. DNA for the CDR3: TGCGCCAGCAGCTTGGCGGGCCAGGGAGGAACCGGGGAGCTGTTTTTT. It encodes CASSLAGQGGTGELFF.

The chain recombines TRBV11-2 with TRBJ1-1, with D possibly being TRBD1 (6 bases). Germline V lookup: CDR1 SGHAT, CDR2 FQNNGV. The ends were cut back, 2 bases at V and 0 bases at J, with 13 bases in the middle. The CDR3 extends over 16 amino acids. The CDR3 nucleotides are TGTGCCAGCAGCTTATGGGTAGGACAGATGAACACTGAAGCTTTCTTT. Translating gives CASSLWVGQMNTEAFF.

The chain combines TRBV11-2 with TRBJ2-5, with 11 bases identical to TRBD2. The V and J ends lost 3 bases and 5 bases, in that order; junction bases with no gene match: 5. Germline V gene data show CDR1 as SGHAT and CDR2 as FQNNGV. The CDR3 covers 15 residues. The CDR3 loop is CASSLELAGAETQYF. The CDR3 DNA reads as TGTGCCAGCAGCTTGGAACTAGCGGGGGCGGAGACCCAGTACTTC.

The chain joins TRBV14 to TRBJ2-1; weak D call: TRBD1 (6 bases). The V gene lost 0 bases and the J gene lost 9 bases, with 30 bases spanning the gap. The CDR3 contains 20 residues. Per the germline V gene, CDR1 is SGHDN and CDR2 is FVKESK. In DNA, the CDR3 is TGTGCCAGCAGCCAAGATATAGGGGGAGTCAGGTCCCTCAGTCGGAGTGAGCAGTTCTTC. It translates to CASSQDIGGVRSLSRSEQFF. The full variable domain, its missing parts supplied by reference TRBV14 and TRBJ2-1, is EAGVTQFPSHSVIEKGQTVTLRCDPISGHDNLYWYRRVMGKEIKFLLHFVKESKQDESGMPNNRFLAERTGGTYSTLKVQPAELEDSGVYFCASSQDIGGVRSLSRSEQFFGPGTRLTVL.

The V and J genes are TRBV30 and TRBJ2-4; possible D gene TRBD2, 5 bases. Trimming took off 0 bases at V and 1 base at J, with 7 bases between the two ends. The CDR3 is made up of 14 amino acids. Germline V gene lookup returns CDR1 GTSNPN and CDR2 SVGIG (reference sequence). This CDR3 reads CAWSVGLAKNIQYF. As DNA, the CDR3 is TGTGCCTGGAGTGTCGGACTCGCCAAAAACATTCAGTACTTC.

The chain recombines TRBV2 with TRBJ2-3; 8 bases fit TRBD2. Trimming cost V 4 bases and J 1 base; bases outside gene matches: 4. Germline CDR1 reads SNHLY; CDR2 reads FYNNEI. The CDR3 length is 15 residues. The CDR3 loop is CASSGGSGGTDTQYF. DNA for the CDR3: TGTGCCAGCAGTGGGGGTAGCGGGGGCACAGATACGCAGTATTTT.

The J gene is TRBJ1-3, the V gene TRBV27; a possible D gene is TRBD1 (6 bases). Trimming stripped 8 bases from V and 2 bases from J, with 16 bases between. CDR1 is MNHEY, CDR2 SMNVEV, per germline (reference sequence). This CDR3 comprises 15 residues. This CDR3 reads CASGHTGKAGNTIYF. In DNA, the CDR3 is TGTGCCAGCGGTCATACAGGGAAGGCTGGAAACACCATATATTTT.

The rearrangement links TRBV5-6 to TRBJ1-2, with a possible D match to TRBD1 (5 bases). V was cut by 0 bases and J by 8 bases, with 20 bases left in between. The CDR3 extends over 16 amino acids. Germline V gives CDR1 SGHDT, CDR2 YYEEEE. The CDR3 spells CASSLGRGAHTRGYTF. The CDR3 DNA sequence: TGTGCCAGCAGCTTGGGGAGGGGCGCTCACACTCGGGGCTACACCTTC.

The chain uses TRBV7-2 and TRBJ1-5; D is possibly TRBD1 (5 bases). The germline V and J ends were trimmed by 5 bases and 7 bases, with 12 bases remaining between them. Germline CDR1 SGHTA, CDR2 FQGNSA. The CDR3 contains 13 residues. This CDR3 is CASSPGPRQPQHF. The CDR3 nucleotides are TGTGCCAGCAGCCCAGGGCCCAGACAGCCCCAGCATTTT.

This clone has just a few counts. V usage is TRBV10-3 and J usage is TRBJ2-2, with D possibly TRBD2 on 6 matching bases. V was pared by 4 bases and J by 1 base, with 7 bases between. There are 14 residues in the CDR3. Germline CDR1 ENHRY, CDR2 SYGVKD. CDR3 region: CAISGGVNTGELFF. CDR3 DNA: TGTGCCATCAGTGGCGGGGTGAACACCGGGGAGCTGTTTTTT.

This chain links TRBV7-2 with TRBJ2-5; 8 nucleotides align to TRBD2. The CDR3 totals 15 residues. V trimming: 5 bases; J trimming: 1 base; junction bases outside the gene matches: 6. The V gene's germline CDR1 is SGHTA and CDR2 FQGNSA. The CDR3 is CASSPTAGAQETQYF. The CDR3 DNA follows: TGTGCCAGCAGCCCCACAGCGGGGGCCCAAGAGACCCAGTACTTC.

The table lists this clone with a few counts. V gene TRBV7-2 combines with J gene TRBJ2-5; D is uncertain. Germline CDR1 and CDR2: SGHTA and FQGNSA. The V end lost 4 bases, the J end lost 2 bases, and 8 bases lay between the germline ends. This CDR3 spans 13 amino acids. The CDR3 loop reads CASSYSVQETQYF. The CDR3, as DNA: TGTGCCAGCAGCTACTCGGTTCAAGAGACCCAGTACTTC. Filled out from reference TRBV7-2 and TRBJ2-5, the complete variable domain reads GAGVSQSPSNKVTEKGKDVELRCDPISGHTALYWYRQSLGQGLEFLIYFQGNSAPDKSGLPSDRFSAERTGGSVSTLTIQRTQQEDSAVYLCASSYSVQETQYFGPGTRLLVL.

The rearrangement links TRBV7-9 to TRBJ2-5; 11 bases align to TRBD1. The CDR3 contains 17 residues. V gave up 7 bases and J gave up 5 bases; unmatched junction bases: 15. CDR1 and CDR2 from the germline V gene are SEHNR and FQNEAQ (reference sequence). CDR3 bases: TGTGCCAGCACCCTCGAGACCGGACAGGGGGCGATGGAGACCCAGTACTTC. Translated: CASTLETGQGAMETQYF.

The V call is TRBV2, the J call TRBJ2-2; TRBD2 agrees at 14 bases. The V segment lost 5 bases and the J segment 5 bases; nucleotides outside the gene matches: 4. Germline V gene data show CDR1 as SNHLY and CDR2 as FYNNEI. This CDR3 spans 16 amino acids. Here the CDR3 DNA reads TGTGCCAGCAGTCTGACTAGCGGGGGGGCGACCGGGGAGCTGTTTTTT. Protein sequence: CASSLTSGGATGELFF.

The CDR3 region has the DNA TGTGCCAGCAGCGGGGGACTGCCACTAGGGGATGAGCAGTTCTTC. It encodes CASSGGLPLGDEQFF. The rearrangement joins TRBV7-9 to TRBJ2-1; possible D gene TRBD2, 6 bases. Germline-derived CDR1 and CDR2 are SEHNR and FQNEAQ (reference sequence). With 5 bases removed from V and 8 bases from J, the gap between germline ends came to 19 bases. This CDR3 region has 15 residues.

The chain uses TRBV11-3 and TRBJ2-1; possible D gene TRBD2, 7 bases. Germline assignment: CDR1 SGHNT and CDR2 YENEEA. The CDR3 runs to 16 residues. Trimming left V 0 bases short and J 4 bases short, with 13 bases between. The CDR3 sequence: CASSLDVGGLYNEQFF. The CDR3 DNA reads as TGTGCCAGCAGCTTAGATGTCGGGGGGCTTTACAATGAGCAGTTCTTC.

This chain joins TRBV9 and TRBJ2-7, with 7 nucleotides matching TRBD2. From germline, CDR1 is SGDLS and CDR2 YYNGEE. This CDR3 contains 13 residues. The V gene end was trimmed by 4 bases and the J gene end by 7 bases; junction bases not matched to a gene: 8. The CDR3 reads CASSSRGDGEQYF. The DNA of the CDR3 is TGTGCCAGCAGCTCCCGGGGGGATGGTGAGCAGTACTTC.

V usage is TRBV5-1 and J usage is TRBJ1-6, with unresolved D. The ends were cut back, 4 bases at V and 7 bases at J, with 15 bases in the middle. The CDR3 covers 15 residues. The germline V gene encodes CDR1 SGHRS and CDR2 YFSETQ. CDR3 residues: CASSVTVSWNSPLHF. CDR3 DNA: TGCGCCAGCAGCGTCACAGTTTCCTGGAATTCACCCCTCCACTTT.

This clone was detected only a few times. V gene TRBV5-1 combines with J gene TRBJ2-3; 12 positions agree with TRBD2. Germline lookup yields CDR1 SGHRS and CDR2 YFSETQ. The J segment lost 1 base and the V segment lost 0 bases, leaving 9 bases of the junction unmatched. This CDR3 is 19 amino acids long. The CDR3 sequence is CASSLATTSGGLGTDTQYF. The CDR3 nucleotides read TGCGCCAGCAGCTTGGCGACGACTAGCGGGGGACTTGGCACAGATACGCAGTATTTT.